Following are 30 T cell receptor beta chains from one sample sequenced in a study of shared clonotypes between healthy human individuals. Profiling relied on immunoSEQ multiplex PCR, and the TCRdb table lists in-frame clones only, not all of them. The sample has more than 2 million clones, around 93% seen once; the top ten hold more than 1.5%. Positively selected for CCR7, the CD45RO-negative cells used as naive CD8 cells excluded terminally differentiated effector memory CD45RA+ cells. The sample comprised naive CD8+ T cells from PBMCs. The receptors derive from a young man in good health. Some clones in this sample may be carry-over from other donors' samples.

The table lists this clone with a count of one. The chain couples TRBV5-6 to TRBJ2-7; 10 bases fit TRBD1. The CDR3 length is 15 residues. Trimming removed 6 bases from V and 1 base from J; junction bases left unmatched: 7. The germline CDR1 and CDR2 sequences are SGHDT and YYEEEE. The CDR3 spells CASTWGTGESYEQYF. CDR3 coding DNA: TGTGCCAGCACCTGGGGGACAGGGGAATCCTACGAGCAGTACTTC.

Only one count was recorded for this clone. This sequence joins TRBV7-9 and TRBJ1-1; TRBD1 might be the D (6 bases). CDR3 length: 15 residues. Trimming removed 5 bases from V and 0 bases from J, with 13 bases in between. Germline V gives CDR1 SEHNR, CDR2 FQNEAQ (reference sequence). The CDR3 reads CASSRGDRVNTEAFF. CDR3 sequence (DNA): TGTGCCAGCAGCAGGGGGGATAGGGTGAACACTGAAGCTTTCTTT. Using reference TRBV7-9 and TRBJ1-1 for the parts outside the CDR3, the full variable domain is DTGVSQNPRHKITKRGQNVTFRCDPISEHNRLYWYRQTLGQGPEFLTYFQNEAQLEKSRLLSDRFSAERPKGSFSTLEIQRTEQGDSAMYLCASSRGDRVNTEAFFGQGTRLTVV.

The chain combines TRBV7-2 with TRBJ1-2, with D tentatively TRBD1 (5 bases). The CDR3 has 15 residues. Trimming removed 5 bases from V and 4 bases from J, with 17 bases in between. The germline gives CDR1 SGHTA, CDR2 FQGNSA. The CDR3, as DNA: TGTGCCAGCAGCGAGGGGATGGACACAAGCTATGGCTACACCTTC. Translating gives CASSEGMDTSYGYTF.

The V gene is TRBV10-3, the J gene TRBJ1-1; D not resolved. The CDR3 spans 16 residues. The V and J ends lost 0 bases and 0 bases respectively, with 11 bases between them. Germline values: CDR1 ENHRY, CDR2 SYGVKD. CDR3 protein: CAISESERQMNTEAFF. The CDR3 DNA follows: TGTGCCATCAGTGAGTCAGAGCGGCAGATGAACACTGAAGCTTTCTTT.

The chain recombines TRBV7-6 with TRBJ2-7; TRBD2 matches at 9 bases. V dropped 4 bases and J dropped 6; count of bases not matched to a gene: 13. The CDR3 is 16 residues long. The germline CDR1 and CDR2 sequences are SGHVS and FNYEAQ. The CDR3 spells CASSSRPGLAVTEQYF. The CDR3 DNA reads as TGTGCCAGCAGCTCAAGACCGGGACTAGCCGTCACCGAGCAGTACTTC.

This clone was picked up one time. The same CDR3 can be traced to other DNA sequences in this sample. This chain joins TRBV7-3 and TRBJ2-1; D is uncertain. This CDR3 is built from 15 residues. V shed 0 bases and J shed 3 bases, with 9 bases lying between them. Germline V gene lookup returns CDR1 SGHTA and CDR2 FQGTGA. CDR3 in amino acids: CASSLTLGSYNEQFF. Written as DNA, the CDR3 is TGTGCCAGCAGCTTAACGCTGGGCAGCTACAATGAGCAGTTCTTC.

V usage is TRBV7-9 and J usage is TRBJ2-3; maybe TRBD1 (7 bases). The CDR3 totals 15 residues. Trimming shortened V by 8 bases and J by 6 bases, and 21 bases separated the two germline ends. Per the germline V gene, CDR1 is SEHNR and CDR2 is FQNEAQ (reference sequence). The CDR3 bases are TGTGCCAGCTCCGGGGGACAGACAAAATGGGATACGCAGTATTTT. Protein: CASSGGQTKWDTQYF.

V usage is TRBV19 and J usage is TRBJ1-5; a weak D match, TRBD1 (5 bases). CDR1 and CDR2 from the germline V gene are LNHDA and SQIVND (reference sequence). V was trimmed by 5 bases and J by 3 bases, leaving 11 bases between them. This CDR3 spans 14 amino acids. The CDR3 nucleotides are TGTGCCAGTAGTCAAGGGACCTACAATCAGCCCCAGCATTTT. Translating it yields CASSQGTYNQPQHF.

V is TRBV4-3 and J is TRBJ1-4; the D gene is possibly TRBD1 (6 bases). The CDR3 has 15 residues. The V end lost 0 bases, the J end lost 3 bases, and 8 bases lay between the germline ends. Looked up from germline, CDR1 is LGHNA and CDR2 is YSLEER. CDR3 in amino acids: CASSQEQGSNEKLFF. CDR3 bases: TGCGCCAGCAGCCAAGAACAGGGCTCTAATGAAAAACTGTTTTTT.

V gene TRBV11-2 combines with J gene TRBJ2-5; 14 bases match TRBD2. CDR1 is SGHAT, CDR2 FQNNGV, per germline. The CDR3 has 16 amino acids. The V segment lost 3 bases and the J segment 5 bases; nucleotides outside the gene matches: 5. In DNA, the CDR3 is TGTGCCAGCAGCTTGACTAGCGGGAGGGCCGCGGAGACCCAGTACTTC. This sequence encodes CASSLTSGRAAETQYF.

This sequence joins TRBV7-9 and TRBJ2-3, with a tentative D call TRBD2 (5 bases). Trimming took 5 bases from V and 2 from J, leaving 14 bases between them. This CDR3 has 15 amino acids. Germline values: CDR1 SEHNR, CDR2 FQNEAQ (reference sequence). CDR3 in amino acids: CASSPWLADTDTQYF. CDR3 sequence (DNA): TGTGCCAGCAGCCCATGGCTAGCCGACACAGATACGCAGTATTTT.

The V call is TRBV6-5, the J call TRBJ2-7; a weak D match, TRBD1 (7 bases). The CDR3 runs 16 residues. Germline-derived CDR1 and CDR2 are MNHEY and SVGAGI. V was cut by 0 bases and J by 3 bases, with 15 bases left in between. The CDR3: CASSYSGGTVFYEQYF. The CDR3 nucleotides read TGTGCCAGCAGTTACTCTGGGGGGACAGTATTCTACGAGCAGTACTTC.

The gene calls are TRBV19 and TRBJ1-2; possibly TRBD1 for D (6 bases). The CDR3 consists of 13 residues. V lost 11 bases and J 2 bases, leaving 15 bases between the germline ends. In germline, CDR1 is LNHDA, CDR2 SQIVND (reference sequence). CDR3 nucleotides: TGTGCCGGTGGGGCAGGGGAAAACTATGGCTACACCTTC. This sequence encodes CAGGAGENYGYTF.

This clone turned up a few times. As DNA, the CDR3 is TGTGCCAGCAGAACCAGGGGGAAGACTGAAGCTTTCTTT. Translating it yields CASRTRGKTEAFF. This chain joins TRBV2 and TRBJ1-1; 7 bases are a match to TRBD1. With V trimmed by 6 bases and J by 5 bases, 6 bases remained unmatched. CDR3 length: 13 amino acids. Germline V gives CDR1 SNHLY, CDR2 FYNNEI.

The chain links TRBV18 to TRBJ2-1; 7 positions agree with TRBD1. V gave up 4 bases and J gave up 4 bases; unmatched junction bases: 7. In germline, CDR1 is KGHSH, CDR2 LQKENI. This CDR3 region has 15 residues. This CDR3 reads CASSLTPGQYNEQFF. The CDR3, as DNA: TGTGCCAGCTCACTTACCCCGGGACAGTACAATGAGCAGTTCTTC.

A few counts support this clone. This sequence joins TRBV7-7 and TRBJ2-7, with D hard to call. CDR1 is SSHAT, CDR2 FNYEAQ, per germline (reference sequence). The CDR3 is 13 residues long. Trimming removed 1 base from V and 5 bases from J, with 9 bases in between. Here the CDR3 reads CASSLGQLDEQYF. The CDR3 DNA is TGTGCCAGCAGCTTAGGGCAACTGGACGAGCAGTACTTC.

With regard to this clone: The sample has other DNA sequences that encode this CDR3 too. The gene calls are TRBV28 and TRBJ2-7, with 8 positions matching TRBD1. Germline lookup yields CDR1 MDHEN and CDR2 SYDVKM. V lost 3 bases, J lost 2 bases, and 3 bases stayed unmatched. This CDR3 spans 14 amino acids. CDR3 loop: CASSFRGPAYEQYF. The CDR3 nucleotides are TGTGCCAGCAGTTTCAGGGGGCCTGCCTACGAGCAGTACTTC.

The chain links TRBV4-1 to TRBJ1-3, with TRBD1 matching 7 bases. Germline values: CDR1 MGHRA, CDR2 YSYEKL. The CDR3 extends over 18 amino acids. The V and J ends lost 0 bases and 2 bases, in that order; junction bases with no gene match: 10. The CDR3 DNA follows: TGCGCCAGCAGCCAAGATCCCCCAGGGGGAGAAGCTGGAAACACCATATATTTT. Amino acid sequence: CASSQDPPGGEAGNTIYF.

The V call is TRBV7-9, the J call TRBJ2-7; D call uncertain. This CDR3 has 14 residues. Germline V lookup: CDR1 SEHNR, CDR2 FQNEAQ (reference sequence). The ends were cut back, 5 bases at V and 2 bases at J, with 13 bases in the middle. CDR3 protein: CASSPLAWAYEQYF. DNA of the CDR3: TGTGCCAGCAGCCCTCTTGCGTGGGCCTACGAGCAGTACTTC.

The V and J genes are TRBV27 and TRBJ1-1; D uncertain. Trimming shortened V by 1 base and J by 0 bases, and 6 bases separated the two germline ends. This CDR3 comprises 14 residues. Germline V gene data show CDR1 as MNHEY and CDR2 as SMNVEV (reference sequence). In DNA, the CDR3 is TGTGCCAGCAGTTTATTGTCGGTGAACACTGAAGCTTTCTTT. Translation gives CASSLLSVNTEAFF.

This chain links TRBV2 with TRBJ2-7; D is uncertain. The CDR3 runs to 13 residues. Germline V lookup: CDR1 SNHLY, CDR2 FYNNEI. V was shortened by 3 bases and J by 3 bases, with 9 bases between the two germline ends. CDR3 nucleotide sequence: TGTGCCAGCAGTGAGCCCCTGAGCTACGAGCAGTACTTC. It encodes CASSEPLSYEQYF.

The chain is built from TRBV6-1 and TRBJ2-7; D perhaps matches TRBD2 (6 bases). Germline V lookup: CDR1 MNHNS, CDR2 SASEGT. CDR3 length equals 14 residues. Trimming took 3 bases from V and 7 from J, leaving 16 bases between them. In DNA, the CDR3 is TGTGCCAGCAGTGACCCGGGACTCCTTTGGGAGCAGTACTTC. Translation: CASSDPGLLWEQYF.

The CDR3 DNA reads TGCGCCAGCAGTAGGGGACTAGCGGGAGAAGTTTTTGCAGATACGCAGTATTTT. Its translation is CASSRGLAGEVFADTQYF. The V and J genes are TRBV5-1 and TRBJ2-3; 14 bases line up with TRBD2. V shed 5 bases, J shed 4 bases, and the junction held 12 bases outside the gene matches. This CDR3 spans 18 amino acids. Per the germline V gene, CDR1 is SGHRS and CDR2 is YFSETQ.

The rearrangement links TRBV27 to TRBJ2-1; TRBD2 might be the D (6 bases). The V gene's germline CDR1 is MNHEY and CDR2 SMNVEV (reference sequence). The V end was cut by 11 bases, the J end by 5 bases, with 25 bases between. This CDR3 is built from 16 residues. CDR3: CALSFSDRDLNNEQFF. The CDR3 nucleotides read TGTGCCCTCAGTTTTTCCGACCGGGACTTAAACAATGAGCAGTTCTTC.

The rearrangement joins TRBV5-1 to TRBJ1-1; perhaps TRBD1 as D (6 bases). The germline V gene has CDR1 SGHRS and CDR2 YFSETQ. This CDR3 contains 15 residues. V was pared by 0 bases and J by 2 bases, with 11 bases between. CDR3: CASSLETGFNTEAFF. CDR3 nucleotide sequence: TGCGCCAGCAGCTTGGAGACAGGTTTCAACACTGAAGCTTTCTTT.

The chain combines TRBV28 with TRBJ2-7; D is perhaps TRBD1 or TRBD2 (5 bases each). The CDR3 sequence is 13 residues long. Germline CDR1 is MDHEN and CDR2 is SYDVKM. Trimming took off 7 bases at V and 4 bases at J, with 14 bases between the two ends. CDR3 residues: CASTPRGTYEQYF. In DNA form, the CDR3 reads TGTGCCAGCACCCCACGGGGCACATACGAGCAGTACTTC. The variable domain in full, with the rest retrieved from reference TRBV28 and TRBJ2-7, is DVKVTQSSRYLVKRTGEKVFLECVQDMDHENMFWYRQDPGLGLRLIYFSYDVKMKEKGDIPEGYSVSREKKERFSLILESASTNQTSMYLCASTPRGTYEQYFGPGTRLTVT.

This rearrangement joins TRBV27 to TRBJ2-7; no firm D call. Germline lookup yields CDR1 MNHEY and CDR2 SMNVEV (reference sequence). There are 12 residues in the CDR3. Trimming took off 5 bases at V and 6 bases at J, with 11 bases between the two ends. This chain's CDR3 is CASSASRSEQYF. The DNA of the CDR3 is TGTGCCAGCAGTGCGTCCCGGAGCGAGCAGTACTTC.

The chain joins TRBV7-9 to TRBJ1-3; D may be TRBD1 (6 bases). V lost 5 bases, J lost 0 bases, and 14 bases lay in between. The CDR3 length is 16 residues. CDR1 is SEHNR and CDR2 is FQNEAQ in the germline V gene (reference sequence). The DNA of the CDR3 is TGTGCCAGCAGCGCCTACCTGACAGGCTCTGGAAACACCATATATTTT. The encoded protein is CASSAYLTGSGNTIYF.

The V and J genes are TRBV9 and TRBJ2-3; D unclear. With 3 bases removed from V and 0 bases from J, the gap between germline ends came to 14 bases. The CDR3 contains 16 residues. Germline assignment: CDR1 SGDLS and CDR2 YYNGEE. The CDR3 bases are TGTGCCAGCAGCGCGGTATTCCGTGCTAGCACAGATACGCAGTATTTT. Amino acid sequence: CASSAVFRASTDTQYF.

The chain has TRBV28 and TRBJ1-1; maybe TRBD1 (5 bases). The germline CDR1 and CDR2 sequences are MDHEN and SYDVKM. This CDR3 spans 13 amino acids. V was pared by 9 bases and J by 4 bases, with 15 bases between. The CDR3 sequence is CASRAGRGTEAFF. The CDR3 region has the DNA TGTGCCAGTCGGGCGGGAAGGGGCACTGAAGCTTTCTTT.